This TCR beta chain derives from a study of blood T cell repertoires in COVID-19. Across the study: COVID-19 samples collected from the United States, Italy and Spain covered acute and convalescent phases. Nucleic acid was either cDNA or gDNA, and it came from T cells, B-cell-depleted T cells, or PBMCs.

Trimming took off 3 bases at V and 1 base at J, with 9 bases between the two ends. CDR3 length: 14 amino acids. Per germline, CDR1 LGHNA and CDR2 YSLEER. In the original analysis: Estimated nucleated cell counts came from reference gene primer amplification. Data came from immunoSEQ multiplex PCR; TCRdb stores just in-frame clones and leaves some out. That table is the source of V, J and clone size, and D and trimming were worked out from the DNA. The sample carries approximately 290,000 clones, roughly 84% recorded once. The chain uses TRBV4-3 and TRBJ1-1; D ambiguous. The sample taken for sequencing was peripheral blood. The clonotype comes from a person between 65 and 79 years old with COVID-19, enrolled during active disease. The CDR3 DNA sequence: TGCGCCAGCAGCCAGGATCAGGCGAACACTGAAGCTTTCTTT. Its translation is CASSQDQANTEAFF.